This T cell receptor (beta chain) originates from a study of shared clonotypes between healthy human individuals. V lost 5 bases and J lost 7; bases outside the gene matches: 14. The CDR3 has 15 amino acids. Germline V CDR1 and CDR2: SGHRS, YFSETQ. The donors were adults (healthy and HIV-negative) with no recent acute infections or vaccinations. All donors were Caucasian adults living in Nashville, Tennessee. Using immunoSEQ multiplex PCR, the repertoire was profiled, and TCRdb retains in-frame clones only, with some absent. The table includes about half a million clones, more than 70% detected once. The study, taken as a whole, reports: Clonotype sharing levels among donors were expected to vary with sequencing depth.

Concerning this clone itself: The antigen remains undetermined.

The TCR originated in a woman aged 35 to 49 in good health. Some clones in this sample may be carry-over from other donors' samples. The sequenced material came from PBMCs. This sequence joins TRBV5-1 and TRBJ1-1, with TRBD1 matching over 7 bases. The CDR3, as DNA: TGCGCCAGCAGACCGGACAGGACCGATCCCTTTGAAGCTTTCTTT. Its protein product is CASRPDRTDPFEAFF.